The 24 T cell receptor beta chains in this list originate from one sample, sequenced in a study of monozygotic twins with cystic fibrosis. Here immunoSEQ multiplex PCR was the method, and the copy in TCRdb shows in-frame clones only, minus some. The sample lists some 33,000 clones, around nine tenths occurring once. The sequenced sample consisted of blood. These receptor sequences come from a boy aged 2 to 10 with cystic fibrosis.

J is TRBJ2-7 and V is TRBV6-5; D not resolved. CDR1 and CDR2 from the germline V gene are MNHEY and SVGAGI. The V end was cut by 5 bases, the J end by 5 bases, with 19 bases between. The CDR3 runs to 15 residues. Here the CDR3 reads CASSPYTGPSDEQYF. In DNA, the CDR3 is TGTGCCAGCAGTCCCTATACGGGCCCGTCCGACGAGCAGTACTTC.

The V call is TRBV28, the J call TRBJ1-2, with D perhaps TRBD1 (5 bases). Germline CDR1 and CDR2: MDHEN and SYDVKM. With 2 bases removed from V and 4 bases from J, the gap between germline ends came to 5 bases. This CDR3 spans 12 amino acids. This CDR3 is CASSLGGYGYTF. For the CDR3, the DNA is TGTGCCAGCAGTTTAGGGGGCTATGGCTACACCTTC.

The rearrangement uses TRBV27 and TRBJ1-5; D uncertain. V gave up 3 bases and J gave up 7 bases, with 10 bases separating them. Germline loops: CDR1 MNHEY, CDR2 SMNVEV (reference sequence). This CDR3 spans 13 amino acids. Here the CDR3 DNA reads TGTGCCAGCAGTTTCCTTGGTGGCCAGCCCCAGCATTTT. It encodes CASSFLGGQPQHF.

The gene calls are TRBV18 and TRBJ1-2, with D unclear. Trimming removed 6 bases from V and 3 bases from J, with 11 bases in between. The CDR3 loop spans 13 amino acids. CDR1 is KGHSH and CDR2 is LQKENI in the germline V gene. The CDR3 sequence is CASSDGVDYGYTF. The CDR3 coding sequence is TGTGCCAGCTCGGACGGAGTGGACTATGGCTACACCTTC.

V and J are TRBV6-5 and TRBJ1-5; a weak D match, TRBD1 (5 bases). With 8 bases removed from V and 6 bases from J, the gap between germline ends came to 14 bases. CDR3 size: 13 residues. CDR1 is MNHEY, CDR2 SVGAGI, per germline. The CDR3 DNA is TGTGCCAGCGGCCGGGACGTGGGTCAGCCCCAGCATTTT. Translation: CASGRDVGQPQHF.

The rearrangement links TRBV6-5 to TRBJ1-1; the match to TRBD1 covers 7 bases. With V trimmed by 4 bases and J by 10 bases, 12 bases remained unmatched. The CDR3 loop spans 14 amino acids. Germline V gene sequence: CDR1 MNHEY, CDR2 SVGAGI. CDR3 protein: CASSSGTDSRRAFF. The CDR3 DNA sequence: TGTGCCAGCAGTTCCGGGACAGACTCGCGGAGAGCTTTCTTT.

This clone was found a few times. The same CDR3 also results from other DNA sequences found in this sample. CDR3 DNA: TGTGCCAGTAGTATAGGGGGGACGGGAACCTACGAGCAGTACTTC. This codes for CASSIGGTGTYEQYF. The rearrangement links TRBV19 to TRBJ2-7; D possibly matches TRBD1 or TRBD2 (5 bases each). The CDR3 contains 15 residues. With 1 base removed from V and 2 bases from J, the gap between germline ends came to 12 bases. Germline V lookup: CDR1 LNHDA, CDR2 SQIVND (reference sequence).

The V call is TRBV2, the J call TRBJ1-1, with TRBD1 matching 8 bases. Germline lookup yields CDR1 SNHLY and CDR2 FYNNEI. The CDR3 covers 15 residues. After removal of 2 bases from V and 0 bases from J, the junction contained 2 bases not matched to a gene. CDR3: CASSELTGVNTEAFF. CDR3 DNA: TGTGCCAGCAGTGAACTGACAGGGGTGAACACTGAAGCTTTCTTT.

The V call is TRBV11-1, the J call TRBJ2-5; D possibly corresponds to TRBD1 (6 bases). The CDR3 contains 16 residues. V was trimmed by 5 bases and J by 2 bases, leaving 18 bases between them. CDR1 is SGHAT and CDR2 is FQDESV in the germline V gene (reference sequence). CDR3: CASSPGPDRSQETQYF. In DNA form, the CDR3 reads TGTGCCAGCAGCCCAGGTCCGGACAGAAGTCAAGAGACCCAGTACTTC. Full variable domain (missing parts from reference TRBV11-1 and TRBJ2-5): EAEVAQSPRYKITEKSQAVAFWCDPISGHATLYWYRQILGQGPELLVQFQDESVVDDSQLPKDRFSAERLKGVDSTLKIQPAELGDSAMYLCASSPGPDRSQETQYFGPGTRLLVL.

DNA of the CDR3: TGTGCCAGTAGTATAGAGCAGGGTACCTACTATGGCTACACCTTC. Its protein is CASSIEQGTYYGYTF. This chain uses TRBV19 with TRBJ1-2; TRBD1 is a possible D gene (5 bases). Per germline, CDR1 LNHDA and CDR2 SQIVND (reference sequence). V was trimmed by 0 bases and J by 3 bases, leaving 11 bases between them. The CDR3 extends over 15 amino acids.

The chain links TRBV19 to TRBJ2-7, with 12 bases matching TRBD2. J lost 3 bases, V lost 4 bases, and 1 base had no gene match. The CDR3 consists of 14 residues. The germline V gene has CDR1 LNHDA and CDR2 SQIVND (reference sequence). The CDR3 nucleotides read TGTGCCAGTAGTAGACTAGCGGGGGTCTACGAGCAGTACTTC. Its protein product is CASSRLAGVYEQYF.

This chain uses TRBV7-2 with TRBJ2-1, with 10 bases lining up with TRBD2. Per the germline V gene, CDR1 is SGHTA and CDR2 is FQGNSA. Unmatched junction bases numbered 5, after V lost 2 bases and J lost 7 bases. The CDR3 consists of 15 residues. The CDR3 nucleotides are TGTGCCAGCAGCTTACTAGCGGGGGTATTGAATGAGCAGTTCTTC. Encoded protein: CASSLLAGVLNEQFF.

The rearrangement uses TRBV15 and TRBJ2-5, with no clear D. V shed 3 bases and J shed 2 bases, with 13 bases lying between them. This CDR3 contains 15 residues. Germline CDR1 LNHNV, CDR2 YYDKDF (reference sequence). CDR3 sequence (DNA): TGTGCCACCAGCAGCTACGCGACTCAACAAGAGACCCAGTACTTC. It specifies CATSSYATQQETQYF.

The chain recombines TRBV6-5 with TRBJ2-7; 7 nucleotides align to TRBD1. The CDR3 is 13 amino acids. The germline gives CDR1 MNHEY, CDR2 SVGAGI. Trimming removed 7 bases from V and 2 bases from J; junction bases left unmatched: 5. The CDR3 DNA is TGTGCCAGCACGGACAGGACCACCTACGAGCAGTACTTC. It is translated as CASTDRTTYEQYF.

This clone occurred once. The chain links TRBV7-9 to TRBJ2-5; D perhaps matches TRBD1 (6 bases). The V end was cut by 0 bases, the J end by 4 bases, with 12 bases between. From germline, CDR1 is SEHNR and CDR2 FQNEAQ (reference sequence). This CDR3 is built from 15 residues. CDR3 sequence (DNA): TGTGCCAGCAGCTTAGCGTCAGGGGCCGGAGAGACCCAGTACTTC. It is translated as CASSLASGAGETQYF.

The rearrangement joins TRBV19 to TRBJ1-4; D gene ambiguous. Germline CDR1 reads LNHDA; CDR2 reads SQIVND (reference sequence). Trimming shortened V by 3 bases and J by 1 base, and 3 bases separated the two germline ends. The CDR3 length is 13 residues. In nucleotides, the CDR3 is TGTGCCAGTAGTATGGAAACTAATGAAAAACTGTTTTTT. The encoded protein is CASSMETNEKLFF.

This clone occurred a few times. V gene TRBV5-1 combines with J gene TRBJ2-2; 10 positions agree with TRBD1. The CDR3 covers 16 residues. V trimming: 5 bases; J trimming: 2 bases; junction bases outside the gene matches: 6. The V gene's germline CDR1 is SGHRS and CDR2 YFSETQ. CDR3 coding DNA: TGCGCCAGCAGTACCATGACAGGGGGCAACACCGGGGAGCTGTTTTTT. Translation: CASSTMTGGNTGELFF.

The V call is TRBV6-6, the J call TRBJ1-5; TRBD1 is a possible D gene (5 bases). The germline V and J ends were trimmed by 2 bases and 0 bases, with 11 bases remaining between them. This CDR3 has 16 residues. CDR1 MNHNY and CDR2 SVGAGI come from the germline V gene (reference sequence). CDR3 DNA: TGTGCCAGCAGTTACCCCGACAGACATAGCAATCAGCCCCAGCATTTT. This gives the protein CASSYPDRHSNQPQHF.

J is TRBJ2-5 and V is TRBV29-1; unclear D gene. CDR3 length equals 11 residues. Germline CDR1 is SQVTM and CDR2 is ANQGSEA. Trimming removed 2 bases at V and 5 bases at J, with 6 bases between. CDR3 coding DNA: TGCAGCGTTGAAACGGCGGAGACCCAGTACTTC. As protein: CSVETAETQYF.

This clone was recorded only once. The rearrangement links TRBV19 to TRBJ2-1; 8 nucleotides match TRBD2. Trimming removed 7 bases from V and 6 bases from J; junction bases left unmatched: 5. Germline V lookup: CDR1 LNHDA, CDR2 SQIVND (reference sequence). This CDR3 contains 13 residues. CDR3 in amino acids: CASTSGGLNEQFF. Written as DNA, the CDR3 is TGTGCCAGTACCAGCGGGGGACTCAATGAGCAGTTCTTC.

V usage is TRBV6-5 and J usage is TRBJ2-3; 7 nucleotides agree with TRBD2. The CDR3 sequence is 15 residues long. Trimming took 2 bases from V and 0 from J; bases not matched to a gene: 2. In germline, CDR1 is MNHEY, CDR2 SVGAGI. This CDR3 reads CASSYARGSTDTQYF. Here the CDR3 DNA reads TGTGCCAGCAGTTACGCGCGGGGGAGCACAGATACGCAGTATTTT.

The chain has TRBV25-1 and TRBJ2-1; D ambiguous. Germline V CDR1 and CDR2: MGHDK, SYGVNS. The length of the CDR3 is 14 residues. The V and J ends lost 1 base and 6 bases respectively, with 10 bases between them. The CDR3 loop reads CASSELHERNEQFF. CDR3 DNA sequence: TGTGCCAGCAGTGAATTACACGAACGCAATGAGCAGTTCTTC. The whole variable domain, remainder taken from reference TRBV25-1 and TRBJ2-1, is EADIYQTPRYLVIGTGKKITLECSQTMGHDKMYWYQQDPGMELHLIHYSYGVNSTEKGDLSSESTVSRIRTEHFPLTLESARPSHTSQYLCASSELHERNEQFFGPGTRLTVL.

The chain recombines TRBV6-5 with TRBJ1-5; D might be TRBD1 (6 bases). The germline V gene has CDR1 MNHEY and CDR2 SVGAGI. V was trimmed by 6 bases and J by 11 bases, leaving 17 bases between them. There are 13 residues in the CDR3. CDR3 DNA: TGTGCCAGCAGCAACGGGGGCCCGGGATCCCAGCATTTT. Protein sequence: CASSNGGPGSQHF.

The chain combines TRBV4-1 with TRBJ2-1; tentatively, D is TRBD2 (6 bases). The CDR3 is made up of 17 amino acids. Trimming took 0 bases from V and 0 from J, leaving 12 bases between them. The germline V gene encodes CDR1 MGHRA and CDR2 YSYEKL. CDR3: CASSQDGAGSSYNEQFF. In DNA, the CDR3 is TGCGCCAGCAGCCAAGATGGGGCGGGGAGCTCCTACAATGAGCAGTTCTTC.